This TCR beta chain was observed in a study of beta chain features in type 1 diabetes. Overall study results and limits: Among type 1 diabetes patients, VDJ junctions had fewer insertions and more deletions. Researchers reported that naive, central memory and Treg TCRB repertoires appeared more similar in patients than in healthy donors.

Germline V gene lookup returns CDR1 SEHNR and CDR2 FQNEAQ (reference sequence). The CDR3 is made up of 17 amino acids. Trimming took off 3 bases at V and 3 bases at J, with 21 bases between the two ends. Purity (above 95%) was reached by all sorted populations. The study reverse transcribed the entire isolated RNA, so it sequenced expressed TCRB transcripts. Measured with immunoSEQ multiplex PCR; TCRdb has only the in-frame clones, and not every one. In the table there are 120,000 to 150,000 clones, around 7% of which are singletons. To note about this clone: Antigen unknown.

The sequenced sample consisted of central memory CD4+ T cells from blood. The TCR sequence derives from a woman under 40 in good health. This rearrangement joins TRBV7-9 to TRBJ2-7; perhaps TRBD1 as D (6 bases). CDR3 nucleotides: TGTGCCAGCAGCTTGGGACATCAAAACGTGGGGGACTACGAGCAGTACTTC. Translation gives CASSLGHQNVGDYEQYF.